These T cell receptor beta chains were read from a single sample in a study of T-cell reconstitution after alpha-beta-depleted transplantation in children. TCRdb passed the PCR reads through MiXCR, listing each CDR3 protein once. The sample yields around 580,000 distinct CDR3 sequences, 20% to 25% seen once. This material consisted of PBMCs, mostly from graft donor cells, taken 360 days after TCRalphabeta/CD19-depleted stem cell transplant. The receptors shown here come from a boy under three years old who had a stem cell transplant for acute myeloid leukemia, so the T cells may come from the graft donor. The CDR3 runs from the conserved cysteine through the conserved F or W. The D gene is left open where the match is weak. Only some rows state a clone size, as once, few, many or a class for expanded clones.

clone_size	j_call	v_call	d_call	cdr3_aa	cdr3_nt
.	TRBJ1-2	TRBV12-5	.	CASGPLEWVTF	TGTGCTAGTGGCCCCCTAGAGTGGGTCACCTTC
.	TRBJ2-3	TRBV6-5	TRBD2	CASSYSGGDTQYF	TGTGCCAGCAGTTACTCGGGGGGGGATACGCAGTATTTT
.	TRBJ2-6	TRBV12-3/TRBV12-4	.	CASSGDRSLPGANVLTF	TGTGCCAGCAGTGGTGACAGGTCCCTGCCTGGGGCCAACGTCCTGACTTTC
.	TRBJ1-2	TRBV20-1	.	CSARGQGREYGYTF	TGCAGTGCTAGAGGCCAGGGACGCGAGTATGGCTACACCTTC
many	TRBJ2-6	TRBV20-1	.	CSAVSGANVLTF	TGCAGTGCAGTAAGTGGGGCCAACGTCCTGACTTTC
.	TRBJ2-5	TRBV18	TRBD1	CASSPLPWGQGQETQYF	TGTGCCAGCTCACCACTCCCCTGGGGACAGGGGCAAGAGACCCAGTACTTC
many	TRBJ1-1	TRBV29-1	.	CSVEWGRWIGDPRNTEAFF	TGCAGCGTTGAATGGGGCAGGTGGATAGGGGACCCCCGGAACACTGAAGCTTTCTTT
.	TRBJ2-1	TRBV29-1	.	CSSHGAPSYNEQFF	TGCAGCTCACACGGGGCCCCCTCCTACAATGAGCAGTTCTTC
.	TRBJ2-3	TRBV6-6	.	CASQGKADTQYF	TGTGCCAGTCAGGGGAAGGCAGATACGCAGTATTTT
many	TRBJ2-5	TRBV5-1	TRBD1	CASSLGGQQETQYF	TGCGCCAGCAGCTTGGGGGGACAGCAAGAGACCCAGTACTTC
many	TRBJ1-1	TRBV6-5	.	CASSYSISYTEAFF	TGTGCCAGCAGTTACTCGATCAGTTACACTGAAGCTTTCTTT
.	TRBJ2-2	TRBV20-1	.	CSARENSVSTGELFF	TGCAGTGCTAGAGAGAACAGTGTATCAACCGGGGAGCTGTTTTTT